The following is a T cell receptor beta chain sequence with its context. Its antigen remains undetermined. It has no much larger one-base neighbor in the sample; base qualities were not kept. These data come from a study of response to subunit inactivated influenza vaccine (dated by TCRdb to 2016 to 2019). A note on the overall study: To follow how T cells responded to a trivalent subunit inactivated influenza vaccine, the researchers relied on deep quantitative profiling of the T cell receptor repertoire. Results and caveats for the whole study, not just this receptor: The authors suggested that each seasonal influenza vaccination may recruit only a limited number of new T cells.

CDR1 and CDR2 are read off the germline V gene as MDHEN and SYDVKM. V is shortened by 8 bases, J by 2 bases, and the region joining them spans 7 bases. The CDR3 measures 13 amino acids from cysteine to phenylalanine. Only the CDR3 DNA is retained, 39 bases long and in frame from the first base. The library was built by means of RT-PCR. TCRdb names Illumina HiSeq 2500 as the instrument used. TCRdb trimmed public reads at Q25 via fastp, called clones via MiXCR and kept in-frame beta chains. Rows with one shared CDR3 protein collapse into an entry with the most common genes and DNA. This sample lists some 500,000 distinct CDR3 sequences; about 25% were detected once. The leading ten clones occupy approximately 2% of the sample.

Specimen: CD4+ T cells sorted from PBMCs, collected approximately 5 days after vaccination. Recombination connected TRBV28 to TRBJ2-6; a tentative D match to TRBD1 spans 5 bases. The clonotype comes from a man aged 45-60 years who received an inactivated influenza vaccine. Donor details come from another sample of the same person, matched by shared clones. The nucleotides are TGTGCCAGCTGGACAACTGGGGCCAACGTCCTGACTTTC. Its amino acids are CASWTTGANVLTF.